Following are 11 T cell receptor beta chains from one sample sequenced in a study of T cells after yellow fever vaccination. From the 5' RACE reads, TCRdb called clonotypes with MiXCR, one entry per CDR3 protein. The sample carries 400,000 or so distinct CDR3 sequences, roughly 20% recorded once. The starting material was PBMCs, obtained before the yellow fever booster vaccination. The receptors were sampled from a man in his late teens or twenties who received the YFV17D yellow fever vaccine.

This clonotype was counted only a few times. The V call is TRBV29-1, the J call TRBJ2-1; a possible D gene is TRBD2 (5 bases). The V end was cut by 7 bases, the J end by 3 bases, with 10 bases between. In germline, CDR1 is SQVTM, CDR2 ANQGSEA. This CDR3 contains 12 residues. DNA of the CDR3: TGCAGCGCCGGGGTCGACTACAATGAGCAGTTCTTC. This translates into CSAGVDYNEQFF.

This clonotype was recorded many times. This chain connects TRBV7-2 to TRBJ2-5; no clear D gene. Germline-derived CDR1 and CDR2 are SGHTA and FQGNSA. The CDR3 totals 14 residues. The V end lost 6 bases, the J end lost 1 base, and 12 bases lay between the germline ends. The CDR3 is CASSYSGSQETQYF. CDR3 DNA: TGTGCCAGCAGTTACTCGGGCAGCCAAGAGACCCAGTACTTC.

This clonotype was observed a few times. The V gene is TRBV6-1, the J gene TRBJ1-6, with 9 bases aligning to TRBD1. CDR3 length: 15 amino acids. The V segment lost 2 bases and the J segment 9 bases; nucleotides outside the gene matches: 5. Per germline, CDR1 MNHNS and CDR2 SASEGT. CDR3 loop: CASSELDRGASPLHF. The CDR3 region has the DNA TGTGCCAGCAGTGAACTGGACAGGGGTGCTTCACCCCTCCACTTT.

This clonotype turned up a few times. The chain has TRBV4-3 and TRBJ2-1, with unresolved D. The CDR3 has 12 amino acids. Germline V gene lookup returns CDR1 LGHNA and CDR2 YSLEER. The V end lost 0 bases, the J end lost 8 bases, and 5 bases lay between the germline ends. In DNA form, the CDR3 reads TGCGCCAGCAGCCAAGATGAGGATGAGCAGTTCTTC. Its protein is CASSQDEDEQFF.

This clonotype was seen ten or more times. The chain has TRBV20-1 and TRBJ2-7; no clear D gene. With 3 bases removed from V and 2 bases from J, the gap between germline ends came to 8 bases. This CDR3 region has 12 residues. The germline gives CDR1 DFQATT, CDR2 SNEGSKA (reference sequence). This chain's CDR3 is CSASQAAYEQYV. CDR3 nucleotide sequence: TGCAGTGCTAGCCAGGCCGCCTACGAGCAGTACGTC.

Here the CDR3 DNA reads TGTGCCAGCAGCGCTAGCGTAACGAACACCGGGGAGCTGTTTTTT. Amino acids: CASSASVTNTGELFF. The J gene is TRBJ2-2, the V gene TRBV6-1, with D possibly being TRBD2 (6 bases). This CDR3 region has 15 residues. Trimming removed 6 bases from V and 0 bases from J, with 11 bases in between. The germline CDR1 and CDR2 sequences are MNHNS and SASEGT.

This clonotype was seen a few times. The chain is built from TRBV5-1 and TRBJ2-3, with D perhaps TRBD1 (5 bases). Trimming pared 3 bases from V and 4 bases from J, leaving 12 bases between. The CDR3 spans 14 residues. CDR1 SGHRS and CDR2 YFSETQ come from the germline V gene. The CDR3 nucleotides read TGCGCCAGCAGCTGGACACCAACCGCAGATACGCAGTATTTT. Translating gives CASSWTPTADTQYF.

This clonotype has only a few counts. The chain employs TRBV29-1 and TRBJ2-2; D perhaps matches TRBD2 (6 bases). The germline V gene encodes CDR1 SQVTM and CDR2 ANQGSEA. The CDR3 covers 15 residues. Trimming took 5 bases from V and 2 from J, leaving 15 bases between them. CDR3 protein: CSVTAGDSNTGELFF. The CDR3, as DNA: TGCAGCGTTACGGCTGGGGACTCAAACACCGGGGAGCTGTTTTTT.

This chain connects TRBV20-1 to TRBJ1-1, with D possibly matching TRBD1 (6 bases). The CDR3 covers 16 residues. Between the trimmed V and J ends, which lost 1 base and 0 bases, there was a span of 15 bases. CDR1 and CDR2 (germline): DFQATT, SNEGSKA (reference sequence). The CDR3 nucleotides are TGCAGTGCTAGAGGGGGCACAGGGAACATGAACACTGAAGCTTTCTTT. Translating gives CSARGGTGNMNTEAFF.

The V gene is TRBV15, the J gene TRBJ1-2; 7 bases match TRBD1. Germline V gene data show CDR1 as LNHNV and CDR2 as YYDKDF (reference sequence). The CDR3 covers 15 residues. Trimming removed 0 bases from V and 6 bases from J; junction bases left unmatched: 7. This CDR3 is CATSRDRGQSNGYTF. CDR3 nucleotides: TGTGCCACCAGCAGAGATAGGGGACAGTCCAATGGCTACACCTTC.

The V gene is TRBV27, the J gene TRBJ1-1; D is perhaps TRBD1 (6 bases). The CDR3 is 16 residues long. The ends were cut back, 7 bases at V and 3 bases at J, with 21 bases in the middle. Germline V gene lookup returns CDR1 MNHEY and CDR2 SMNVEV (reference sequence). CDR3 nucleotides: TGTGCCAGCACCTTGTCCAGGGGTCGAGGGGACACTGAAGCTTTCTTT. This sequence encodes CASTLSRGRGDTEAFF.